The 30 T cell receptor beta chains presented below share a single source sample, sequenced in a study of blood T cell repertoires in COVID-19. The repertoire was sequenced with immunoSEQ multiplex PCR; TCRdb's copy has only in-frame clones and lacks some. Of around 260,000 clones in the sample, around 90% are singletons; the top ten hold 0.7%. Sequencing was done on a sample of peripheral blood. Receptor source: a human donor in a cohort sampled during active COVID-19.

The chain links TRBV12-3 or TRBV12-4 to TRBJ1-1; D ambiguous. Trimming stripped 4 bases from V and 1 base from J, with 7 bases between. This CDR3 has 13 amino acids. Here the CDR3 reads CASSSKRNTEAFF. Written as DNA, the CDR3 is TGTGCCAGCAGTTCCAAGCGGAACACTGAAGCTTTCTTT.

The chain joins TRBV24-1 to TRBJ2-3; 8 bases are shared with TRBD1. J lost 2 bases, V lost 5 bases, and 8 bases had no gene match. The length of the CDR3 is 16 residues. In germline, CDR1 is KGHDR, CDR2 SFDVKD. CDR3 amino acids: CATSGPNRGDTDTQYF. CDR3 bases: TGTGCCACCAGTGGCCCCAACAGGGGGGACACAGATACGCAGTATTTT.

This clone was detected once. The chain uses TRBV4-2 and TRBJ2-7; 15 bases line up with TRBD2. CDR3 length equals 19 residues. J gave up 0 bases and V 4 bases, and 10 bases lay outside the gene matches. Germline-derived CDR1 and CDR2 are LGHNA and YNFKEQ. CDR3 coding DNA: TGTGCCAGCAGCCTCGTGGCGGGGACTAGCGGGAGGACCTCCTACGAGCAGTACTTC. It translates to CASSLVAGTSGRTSYEQYF.

This sequence joins TRBV5-1 and TRBJ2-7; possibly TRBD1 for D (6 bases). CDR1 and CDR2 (germline): SGHRS, YFSETQ. CDR3 length: 13 residues. The V and J ends lost 9 bases and 4 bases respectively, with 17 bases between them. The CDR3 sequence is CATQQGRPYEQYF. The CDR3, as DNA: TGCGCCACCCAACAGGGAAGACCTTACGAGCAGTACTTC. The whole variable domain, remainder taken from reference TRBV5-1 and TRBJ2-7, is KAGVTQTPRYLIKTRGQQVTLSCSPISGHRSVSWYQQTPGQGLQFLFEYFSETQRNKGNFPGRFSGRQFSNSRSEMNVSTLELGDSALYLCATQQGRPYEQYFGPGTRLTVT.

On this clone itself: Other DNA sequences of this sample code for an identical CDR3. The chain recombines TRBV5-1 with TRBJ2-7; tentative D call: TRBD1 (7 bases). The V gene lost 3 bases and the J gene lost 1 base, with 11 bases spanning the gap. This CDR3 spans 14 amino acids. Germline V gives CDR1 SGHRS, CDR2 YFSETQ. CDR3 bases: TGCGCCAGCAGCTCTTCAGGGGGGTCCTACGAGCAGTACTTC. Protein sequence: CASSSSGGSYEQYF.

This chain joins TRBV27 and TRBJ1-2; TRBD1 aligns across 11 bases. The CDR3 runs 18 residues. With V trimmed by 6 bases and J by 1 base, 13 bases remained unmatched. Germline V gene lookup returns CDR1 MNHEY and CDR2 SMNVEV (reference sequence). The CDR3 spells CASSLLFGTGGGNYGYTF. CDR3 nucleotides: TGTGCCAGCAGCCTTTTGTTCGGGACAGGGGGAGGTAACTATGGCTACACCTTC.

The chain is built from TRBV7-9 and TRBJ1-3; D gene unclear. CDR1 SEHNR and CDR2 FQNEAQ come from the germline V gene (reference sequence). This CDR3 spans 14 amino acids. The V gene lost 1 base and the J gene lost 0 bases, with 4 bases spanning the gap. The CDR3 loop reads CASSLVSSGNTIYF. The CDR3 region has the DNA TGTGCCAGCAGCTTAGTGAGCTCTGGAAACACCATATATTTT.

This clone was recorded only once. J is TRBJ2-7 and V is TRBV3-1 (or the pseudogene TRBV3-2); TRBD1 aligns across 8 bases. The CDR3 consists of 15 residues. Germline V gene sequence: CDR1 LGHDT, CDR2 YNNKEL (reference sequence). V gave up 1 base and J gave up 4 bases; unmatched junction bases: 6. The CDR3 region has the DNA TGTGCCAGCAGCCAAGTGACAGGGGAGGCGTACGAGCAGTACTTC. Its protein is CASSQVTGEAYEQYF.

The chain links TRBV7-2 to TRBJ2-7; TRBD1 aligns across 9 bases. The CDR3 has 14 residues. Trimming cost V 3 bases and J 3 bases; bases outside gene matches: 3. Germline V gene sequence: CDR1 SGHTA, CDR2 FQGNSA. The CDR3 sequence: CASSLGQGVYEQYF. The CDR3 DNA reads TGTGCCAGCAGCTTGGGACAGGGAGTCTACGAGCAGTACTTC.

The chain uses TRBV10-1 and TRBJ2-1, with 8 bases that match TRBD2. Germline-derived CDR1 and CDR2 are WNHNN and SYGVQD (reference sequence). The CDR3 covers 15 residues. Trimming at V came to 0 bases and at J to 8 bases, leaving 6 bases not matched to a gene. The CDR3: CASSESGGGRHEQFF. In DNA form, the CDR3 reads TGCGCCAGCAGTGAGTCAGGCGGGGGGCGGCATGAGCAGTTCTTC.

The rearrangement uses TRBV4-3 and TRBJ1-2; D possibly corresponds to TRBD1 (6 bases). In germline, CDR1 is LGHNA, CDR2 YSLEER. This CDR3 is 15 amino acids long. V lost 0 bases to trimming and J lost 4 bases, with 12 bases between them. In nucleotides, the CDR3 is TGCGCCAGCAGCCAAGATCAGGGGCGAGGCTATGGCTACACCTTC. This encodes CASSQDQGRGYGYTF.

The rearrangement uses TRBV7-2 and TRBJ2-7; perhaps TRBD1 as D (6 bases). There are 15 residues in the CDR3. Germline values: CDR1 SGHTA, CDR2 FQGNSA. Trimming took off 2 bases at V and 4 bases at J, with 15 bases between the two ends. The CDR3 region is CASSLPGHLGYEQYF. Written as DNA, the CDR3 is TGTGCCAGCAGCTTACCGGGACATCTGGGGTACGAGCAGTACTTC.

The chain is built from TRBV27 and TRBJ1-6; 10 bases agree with TRBD1. The CDR3 has 14 residues. Germline V gene sequence: CDR1 MNHEY, CDR2 SMNVEV (reference sequence). The V gene end was trimmed by 6 bases and the J gene end by 8 bases; junction bases not matched to a gene: 4. The CDR3 protein is CASSLGQGYSPLHF. The CDR3 DNA sequence: TGTGCCAGCAGCTTGGGACAGGGGTATTCACCCCTCCACTTT.

The chain recombines TRBV7-9 with TRBJ1-4; 7 positions match TRBD1. The CDR3 length is 14 residues. With 0 bases clipped from V and 10 bases from J, the junction kept 5 bases outside the gene matches. The germline CDR1 and CDR2 sequences are SEHNR and FQNEAQ (reference sequence). CDR3 region: CASSLAQGGRKLFF. Here the CDR3 DNA reads TGTGCCAGCAGCTTAGCCCAGGGGGGTCGAAAACTGTTTTTT.

The chain links TRBV5-1 to TRBJ2-6, with 11 positions matching TRBD1. The ends lost 4 bases at V and 3 bases at J; junction bases unmatched: 3. The CDR3 is 16 residues long. Germline loops: CDR1 SGHRS, CDR2 YFSETQ. As DNA, the CDR3 is TGCGCCAGCAGCAGGACAGGGGGCGATGGGGCCAACGTCCTGACTTTC. It translates to CASSRTGGDGANVLTF.

The rearrangement links TRBV13 to TRBJ2-7; weak D call: TRBD1 (5 bases). V lost 4 bases and J 4 bases, leaving 11 bases between the germline ends. Germline CDR1 and CDR2: PRHDT and FYEKMQ (reference sequence). The CDR3 loop spans 13 amino acids. The chain's CDR3 is CASSSREIYEQYF. CDR3 DNA: TGTGCCAGCAGCTCCAGGGAAATTTACGAGCAGTACTTC.

The chain uses TRBV7-2 and TRBJ2-2, with D perhaps TRBD2 (6 bases). Germline V gene data show CDR1 as SGHTA and CDR2 as FQGNSA. V lost 6 bases and J lost 3, with 11 bases in between. This CDR3 has 14 amino acids. The CDR3 DNA reads as TGTGCCAGCAGTCGGGACTTCTACACCGGGGAGCTGTTTTTT. Its protein product is CASSRDFYTGELFF.

The rearrangement links TRBV19 to TRBJ1-4; 9 nucleotides align to TRBD1. The germline V gene encodes CDR1 LNHDA and CDR2 SQIVND (reference sequence). There are 13 residues in the CDR3. After removal of 4 bases from V and 8 bases from J, the junction contained 2 bases not matched to a gene. The CDR3 loop is CASSRDREEKLFF. The CDR3 nucleotides read TGTGCCAGTAGTAGGGACAGGGAGGAAAAACTGTTTTTT.

The rearrangement joins TRBV6-6 to TRBJ1-3; D uncertain. Germline CDR1 reads MNHNY; CDR2 reads SVGAGI (reference sequence). There are 16 residues in the CDR3. V was clipped by 0 bases and J by 0 bases, with 9 bases between them. CDR3 in DNA: TGTGCCAGCAGTTACTCGAGACTCGACTCTGGAAACACCATATATTTT. It codes for CASSYSRLDSGNTIYF.

The V and J genes are TRBV9 and TRBJ1-3; D gene unclear. CDR1 and CDR2 from the germline V gene are SGDLS and YYNGEE. The CDR3 contains 13 residues. V was shortened by 1 base and J by 4 bases, with 6 bases between the two germline ends. The CDR3 sequence: CASSVSGGNTIYF. CDR3 nucleotides: TGTGCCAGCAGCGTATCGGGGGGAAACACCATATATTTT.

CDR3 sequence reads: CATRTGKLGGPYEQYF. In nucleotides, the CDR3 is TGTGCCACCCGGACAGGGAAGCTTGGGGGCCCCTACGAGCAGTACTTC. The chain links TRBV10-3 to TRBJ2-7; 8 bases match TRBD1. The V and J ends lost 10 bases and 2 bases, in that order; junction bases with no gene match: 16. CDR3 length equals 16 residues. From germline, CDR1 is ENHRY and CDR2 SYGVKD.

The chain joins TRBV5-6 to TRBJ2-7; 7 bases align to TRBD2. V gave up 2 bases and J gave up 7 bases; unmatched junction bases: 9. The V gene's germline CDR1 is SGHDT and CDR2 YYEEEE. The CDR3 totals 14 residues. Here the CDR3 reads CASSFSGRRGEQYF. The DNA of the CDR3 is TGTGCCAGCAGCTTTAGCGGGCGTCGTGGGGAGCAGTACTTC.

CDR3 sequence reads: CASSQLDVGRGGYTF. The DNA for the CDR3 is TGTGCCAGCAGCCAGCTCGATGTGGGTAGAGGTGGCTACACCTTC. This chain connects TRBV14 to TRBJ1-2; unclear D gene. Germline V CDR1 and CDR2: SGHDN, FVKESK. The CDR3 contains 15 residues. Between the trimmed V and J ends, which lost 3 bases and 7 bases, there was a span of 18 bases.

This clone came up once. The V call is TRBV7-2, the J call TRBJ2-4, with TRBD2 as a possible D gene (5 bases). The CDR3 is 14 residues long. Between the trimmed V and J ends, which lost 5 bases and 9 bases, there was a span of 17 bases. In germline, CDR1 is SGHTA, CDR2 FQGNSA. The CDR3 nucleotides are TGTGCCAGCAGCCAGGACGGCGGGTTGGGCATTCAGTACTTC. Protein product: CASSQDGGLGIQYF.

CDR3 sequence reads: CASSLSGTEAFF. The DNA for the CDR3 is TGTGCCAGCAGCTTGAGTGGCACTGAAGCTTTCTTT. The V and J genes are TRBV7-9 and TRBJ1-1; D is ambiguous. Trimming removed 3 bases at V and 4 bases at J, with 6 bases between. Germline CDR1 is SEHNR and CDR2 is FQNEAQ (reference sequence). The CDR3 has 12 amino acids.

J is TRBJ1-5 and V is TRBV6-2 or TRBV6-3, with D maybe TRBD1 (6 bases). The germline V gene has CDR1 MNHEY and CDR2 SVGEGT. This CDR3 contains 19 residues. The V end was cut by 2 bases, the J end by 3 bases, with 23 bases between. The CDR3 protein is CASSYDINRAILNNQPQHF. The CDR3 coding sequence is TGTGCCAGCAGTTACGATATTAACAGGGCGATTTTAAACAATCAGCCCCAGCATTTT.

In this sample, this clone turned up a few times. CDR3 region: CASSQARGSPLHF. Written as DNA, the CDR3 is TGTGCCAGCAGCCAGGCCCGCGGGTCACCCCTCCACTTT. V and J are TRBV12-3 or TRBV12-4 and TRBJ1-6; D call uncertain. This CDR3 is built from 13 residues. V lost 6 bases to trimming and J lost 10 bases, with 13 bases between them.

This chain connects TRBV7-9 to TRBJ2-6; 9 bases fit TRBD1. The trim removed 7 bases at V and 4 bases at J, leaving 5 bases unmatched. In germline, CDR1 is SEHNR, CDR2 FQNEAQ (reference sequence). This CDR3 is 15 amino acids long. The CDR3 spells CASNRQGGGANVLTF. The CDR3 region has the DNA TGTGCCAGCAACCGACAGGGGGGAGGGGCCAACGTCCTGACTTTC.

Turning to this clone: A junction end diverges from the germline sequence, so it may reflect a read error. This chain joins TRBV19 and TRBJ2-7, with 9 bases that match TRBD1. The CDR3 covers 17 residues. Germline lookup yields CDR1 LNHDA and CDR2 SQIVND (reference sequence). The CDR3 nucleotides are TGTGCCAGTTTCGACGATCCCTGGGGACAGGGCTCCCACGAGCAGTACTTC. Amino acid sequence: CASFDDPWGQGSHEQYF.

This chain connects TRBV7-9 to TRBJ1-1, with D unclear. This CDR3 is 13 amino acids long. CDR1 and CDR2 (germline): SEHNR, FQNEAQ (reference sequence). Trimming shortened V by 2 bases and J by 8 bases, and 12 bases separated the two germline ends. CDR3 amino acids: CASSLISVREAFF. The DNA of the CDR3 is TGTGCCAGCAGCTTAATTTCGGTCAGGGAAGCTTTCTTT. Full variable domain (outside the CDR3, taken from reference TRBV7-9 and TRBJ1-1): DTGVSQNPRHKITKRGQNVTFRCDPISEHNRLYWYRQTLGQGPEFLTYFQNEAQLEKSRLLSDRFSAERPKGSFSTLEIQRTEQGDSAMYLCASSLISVREAFFGQGTRLTVV.